The sequence of this T cell receptor beta chain was determined in a study of blood T cell repertoires in COVID-19. Study-wide background: Samples of COVID-19 (acute and convalescent) were obtained from the United States, Italy and Spain. PBMCs, B-cell-depleted T cells, or T cells provided the cDNA or gDNA that made up the material.

The CDR3 has 15 residues. Per the germline V gene, CDR1 is LNHNV and CDR2 is YYDKDF (reference sequence). J gave up 5 bases and V 1 base, and 4 bases lay outside the gene matches. As originally analysed: Amplification from reference gene primers served as the basis for estimated nucleated cell counts. Sequencing was performed with immunoSEQ multiplex PCR; in TCRdb, only in-frame clones are kept and a portion is missing. That table is the source of V, J and clone size, and D and trimming were worked out from the DNA. The table records 400,000 to 450,000 clones, about 87% of them present only once. Seattle's enrolled individuals joined amid active infection and were then monitored longitudinally.

The receptor comes from a woman in her forties or fifties with COVID-19, enrolled during active disease. The specimen sequenced was peripheral blood. The chain uses TRBV15 and TRBJ2-2; TRBD1 matches 7 bases. The CDR3 bases are TGTGCCACCAGCAGAGGGGACAGACAGACCGGGGAGCTGTTTTTT. Its translation: CATSRGDRQTGELFF.